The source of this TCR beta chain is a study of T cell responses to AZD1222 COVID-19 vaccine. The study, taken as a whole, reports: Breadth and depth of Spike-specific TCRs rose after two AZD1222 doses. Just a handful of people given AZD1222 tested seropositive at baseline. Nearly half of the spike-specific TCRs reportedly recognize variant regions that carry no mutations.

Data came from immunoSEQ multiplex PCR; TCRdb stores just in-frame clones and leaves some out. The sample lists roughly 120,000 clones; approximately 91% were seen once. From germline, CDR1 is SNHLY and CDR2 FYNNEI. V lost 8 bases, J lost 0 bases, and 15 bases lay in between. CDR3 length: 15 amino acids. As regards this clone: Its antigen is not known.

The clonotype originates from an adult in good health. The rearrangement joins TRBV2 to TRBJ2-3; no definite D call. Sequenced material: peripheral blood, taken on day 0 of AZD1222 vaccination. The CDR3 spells CASCPDARSTDTQYF. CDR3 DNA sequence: TGTGCCAGCTGCCCGGACGCCCGTAGCACAGATACGCAGTATTTT.